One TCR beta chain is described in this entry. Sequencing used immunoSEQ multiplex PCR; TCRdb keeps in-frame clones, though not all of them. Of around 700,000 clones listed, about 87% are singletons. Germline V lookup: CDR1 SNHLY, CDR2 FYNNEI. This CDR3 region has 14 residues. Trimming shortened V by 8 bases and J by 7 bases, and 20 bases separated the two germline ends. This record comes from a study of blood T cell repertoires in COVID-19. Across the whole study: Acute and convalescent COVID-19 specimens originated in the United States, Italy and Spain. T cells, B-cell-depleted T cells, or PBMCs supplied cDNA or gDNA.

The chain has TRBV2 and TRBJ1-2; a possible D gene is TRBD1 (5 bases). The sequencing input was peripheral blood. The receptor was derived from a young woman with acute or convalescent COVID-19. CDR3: CASLLFSGAGGYTF. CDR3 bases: TGTGCCAGCCTCCTATTTAGTGGGGCTGGTGGCTACACCTTC.